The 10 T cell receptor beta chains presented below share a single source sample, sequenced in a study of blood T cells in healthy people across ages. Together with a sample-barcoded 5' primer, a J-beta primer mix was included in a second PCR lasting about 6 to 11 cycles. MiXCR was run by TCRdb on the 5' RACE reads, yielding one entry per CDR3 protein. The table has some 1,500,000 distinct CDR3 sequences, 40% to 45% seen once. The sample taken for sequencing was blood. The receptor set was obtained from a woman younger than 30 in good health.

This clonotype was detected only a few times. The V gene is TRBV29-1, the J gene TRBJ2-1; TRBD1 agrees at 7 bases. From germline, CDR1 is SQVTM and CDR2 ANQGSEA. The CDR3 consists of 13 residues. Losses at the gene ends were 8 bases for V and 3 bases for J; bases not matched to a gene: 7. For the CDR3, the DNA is TGCAGCATCCGGGACAGCCTCTACAATGAGCAGTTCTTC. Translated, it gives CSIRDSLYNEQFF.

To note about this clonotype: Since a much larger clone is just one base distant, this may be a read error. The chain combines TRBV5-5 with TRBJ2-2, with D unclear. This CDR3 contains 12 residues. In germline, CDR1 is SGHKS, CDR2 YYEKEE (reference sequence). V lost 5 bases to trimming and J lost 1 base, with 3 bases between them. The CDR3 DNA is TGTGCCAGCAGATGGAACACCGGGGAGCTGTTTTTT. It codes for CASRWNTGELFF.

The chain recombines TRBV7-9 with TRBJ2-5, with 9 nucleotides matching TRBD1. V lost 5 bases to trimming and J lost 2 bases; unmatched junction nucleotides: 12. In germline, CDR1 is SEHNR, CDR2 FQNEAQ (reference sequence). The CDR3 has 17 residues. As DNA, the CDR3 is TGTGCCAGCAGCCCGGGACAGGGACGAGGGCATCAAGAGACCCAGTACTTC. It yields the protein CASSPGQGRGHQETQYF. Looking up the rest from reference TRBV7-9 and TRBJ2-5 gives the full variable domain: DTGVSQNPRHKITKRGQNVTFRCDPISEHNRLYWYRQTLGQGPEFLTYFQNEAQLEKSRLLSDRFSAERPKGSFSTLEIQRTEQGDSAMYLCASSPGQGRGHQETQYFGPGTRLLVL.

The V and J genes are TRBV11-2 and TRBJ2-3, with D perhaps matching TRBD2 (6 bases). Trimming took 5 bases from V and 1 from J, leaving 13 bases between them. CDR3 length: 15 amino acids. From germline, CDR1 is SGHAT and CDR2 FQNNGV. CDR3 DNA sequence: TGTGCCAGCAGCCCTAGACTAGTCGGCACAGATACGCAGTATTTT. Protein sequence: CASSPRLVGTDTQYF.

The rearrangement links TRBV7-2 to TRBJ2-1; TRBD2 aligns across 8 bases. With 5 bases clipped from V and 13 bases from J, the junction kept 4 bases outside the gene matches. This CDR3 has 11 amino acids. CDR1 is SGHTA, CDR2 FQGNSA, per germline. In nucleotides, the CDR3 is TGTGCCAGCAGCAAACTAGCGGAACAGTTCTTC. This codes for CASSKLAEQFF.

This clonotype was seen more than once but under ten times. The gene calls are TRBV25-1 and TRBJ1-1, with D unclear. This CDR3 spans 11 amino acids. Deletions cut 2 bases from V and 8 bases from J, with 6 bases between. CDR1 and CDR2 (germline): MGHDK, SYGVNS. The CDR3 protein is CASSEGREAFF. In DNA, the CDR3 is TGTGCCAGCAGTGAAGGCAGGGAAGCTTTCTTT.

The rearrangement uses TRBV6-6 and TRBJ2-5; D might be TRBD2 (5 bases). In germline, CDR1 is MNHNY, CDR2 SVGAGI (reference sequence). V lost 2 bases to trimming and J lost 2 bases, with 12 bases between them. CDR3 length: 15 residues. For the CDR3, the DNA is TGTGCCAGCAGTTACGTGGCAGGCGGGCAAGAGACCCAGTACTTC. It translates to CASSYVAGGQETQYF.

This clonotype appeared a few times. The CDR3 is CATRLGSGYEQYF. As DNA, the CDR3 is TGTGCCACCAGGTTGGGTTCGGGATACGAGCAGTACTTC. V and J are TRBV12-3 or TRBV12-4 and TRBJ2-7; possibly TRBD2 for D (5 bases). CDR3 length equals 13 residues. Trimming removed 10 bases from V and 4 bases from J, with 17 bases in between.

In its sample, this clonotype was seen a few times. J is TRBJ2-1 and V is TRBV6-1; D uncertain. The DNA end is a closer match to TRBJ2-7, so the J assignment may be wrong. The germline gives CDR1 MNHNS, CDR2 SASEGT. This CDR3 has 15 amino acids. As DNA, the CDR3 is TGTGCCAGCAGTGAATTGCGAATGGCGATATACGAGCAGTACTTC. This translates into CASSELRMAIYEQYF.

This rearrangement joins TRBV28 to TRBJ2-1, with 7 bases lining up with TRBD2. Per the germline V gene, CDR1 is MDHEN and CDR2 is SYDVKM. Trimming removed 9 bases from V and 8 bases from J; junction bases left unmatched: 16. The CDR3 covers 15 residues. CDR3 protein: CASQGTSKGRDEQFF. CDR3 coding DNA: TGTGCCAGTCAAGGCACTAGCAAGGGGAGGGATGAGCAGTTCTTC.